This T cell receptor beta chain appears in the sequencing data of a study of shared clonotypes between healthy human individuals. Study background: Three CD4 naive, three CD4 memory, two CD8 naive and one CD8 memory plate were used per donor. General observations from the study: Naive CD4 clonotypes were shared across a few donors at around 5%. Memory subsets generally showed lower estimated richness than naive subsets.

The CDR3 extends over 12 amino acids. V was cut by 1 base and J by 6 bases, with 6 bases left in between. Germline V CDR1 and CDR2: MNHNS, SASEGT. For sorted subsets, roughly 210 ng DNA per replicate equaled about 27,000 T cell genomes. Data came from immunoSEQ multiplex PCR; TCRdb stores just in-frame clones and leaves some out. The table records 2 million to 2.5 million clones, 85% to 95% of them present only once. CD45RO negativity and positive selection for CCR7 defined naive CD8 cells, a population that excluded terminally differentiated effector memory CD45RA+ cells. Comment on this clone: What it recognizes is unknown.

The chain recombines TRBV6-1 with TRBJ1-1; D remains ambiguous. The origin of this receptor is a young man in good health. Some clones in this sample may be carry-over from other donors' samples. Material: naive CD8+ T cells from PBMCs. The CDR3 coding sequence is TGTGCCAGCAGTGAAGGGTCCGCTGAAGCTTTCTTT. Translation gives CASSEGSAEAFF.